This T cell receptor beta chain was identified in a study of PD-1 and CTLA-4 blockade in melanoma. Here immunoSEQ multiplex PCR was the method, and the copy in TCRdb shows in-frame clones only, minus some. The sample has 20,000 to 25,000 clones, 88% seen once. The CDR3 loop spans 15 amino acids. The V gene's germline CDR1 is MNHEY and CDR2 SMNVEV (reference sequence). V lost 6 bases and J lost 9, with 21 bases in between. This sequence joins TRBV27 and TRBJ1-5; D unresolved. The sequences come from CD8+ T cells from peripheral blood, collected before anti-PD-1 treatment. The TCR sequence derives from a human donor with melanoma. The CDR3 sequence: CASSPLSVAFRPQHF. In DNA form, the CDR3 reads TGTGCCAGCAGCCCTCTTAGTGTGGCCTTTAGGCCCCAGCATTTT.